The 18 T cell receptor beta chains below were found in one sample sequenced in a study of cytomegalovirus exposure and HLA in healthy donors. Amplification used 60 Vbeta primers and 13 Jbeta primers. Assay used: immunoSEQ multiplex PCR; TCRdb lists only in-frame clones, some missing. Its table lists about 84,000 clones. Sequenced input: PBMCs. These receptor sequences come from a middle-aged man in good health and CMV-seronegative.

Here the CDR3 reads CASSLLGTGWDSREQYF. The CDR3 DNA reads TGTGCCAGCAGTTTATTGGGGACAGGGTGGGACTCTCGCGAGCAGTACTTC. V and J are TRBV27 and TRBJ2-7; 9 nucleotides align to TRBD1. The CDR3 contains 17 residues. V shed 1 base and J 6 bases; nucleotides not matched to a gene: 13. Germline CDR1 and CDR2: MNHEY and SMNVEV (reference sequence).

The chain recombines TRBV7-3 with TRBJ1-6; tentative D call: TRBD1 (5 bases). V shed 0 bases and J shed 8 bases, with 14 bases lying between them. The CDR3 loop spans 16 amino acids. Germline lookup yields CDR1 SGHTA and CDR2 FQGTGA. The DNA for the CDR3 is TGTGCCAGCAGCTTAACGCCTCAGGGTGGGGATTCACCCCTCCACTTT. Translating gives CASSLTPQGGDSPLHF.

The chain is built from TRBV5-1 and TRBJ1-5; D is unclear. The CDR3 covers 13 residues. Between the trimmed V and J ends, which lost 5 bases and 9 bases, there was a span of 15 bases. Germline CDR1 and CDR2: SGHRS and YFSETQ. The chain's CDR3 is CASRLTSVGPQHF. Written as DNA, the CDR3 is TGCGCCAGCAGGCTGACATCCGTGGGGCCCCAGCATTTT.

This rearrangement joins TRBV7-9 to TRBJ1-3; no firm D call. CDR1 and CDR2 from the germline V gene are SEHNR and FQNEAQ (reference sequence). Trimming took 2 bases from V and 0 from J, leaving 11 bases between them. This CDR3 contains 16 residues. The CDR3 bases are TGTGCCAGCAGCTTAAGTCGGGGTAGCTCTGGAAACACCATATATTTT. Translating gives CASSLSRGSSGNTIYF.

V gene TRBV5-1 combines with J gene TRBJ2-5; TRBD2 matches at 11 bases. This CDR3 is 15 amino acids long. The germline CDR1 and CDR2 sequences are SGHRS and YFSETQ. V gave up 0 bases and J gave up 3 bases; unmatched junction bases: 1. The CDR3 loop is CASSLGLAGKETQYF. The CDR3 nucleotides read TGCGCCAGCAGCTTGGGACTAGCGGGGAAAGAGACCCAGTACTTC.

The rearrangement links TRBV5-1 to TRBJ2-5; weak D call: TRBD2 (5 bases). CDR1 and CDR2 (germline): SGHRS, YFSETQ. There are 16 residues in the CDR3. Trimming shortened V by 0 bases and J by 5 bases, and 17 bases separated the two germline ends. The CDR3 bases are TGCGCCAGCAGCTTGGGGACCGGTCTAGCCGTGGAGACCCAGTACTTC. It translates to CASSLGTGLAVETQYF.

The V call is TRBV19, the J call TRBJ1-5; 9 nucleotides match TRBD1. V lost 6 bases to trimming and J lost 6 bases; unmatched junction nucleotides: 6. This CDR3 has 14 residues. CDR1 and CDR2 from the germline V gene are LNHDA and SQIVND (reference sequence). The DNA for the CDR3 is TGTGCCAGTAGGGTGAGGGACAGGGCTCAGCCCCAGCATTTT. Amino acid sequence: CASRVRDRAQPQHF.

V is TRBV30 and J is TRBJ1-2, with 7 bases aligning to TRBD1. V lost 1 base, J lost 7 bases, and 6 bases stayed unmatched. This CDR3 region has 13 residues. Germline CDR1 reads GTSNPN; CDR2 reads SVGIG (reference sequence). The CDR3 DNA reads as TGTGCCTGGAGTGGGAGAGACAGGGCTGGCTACACCTTC. The encoded protein is CAWSGRDRAGYTF.

V and J are TRBV4-1 and TRBJ1-5, with no clear D. The CDR3 length is 14 residues. Germline loops: CDR1 MGHRA, CDR2 YSYEKL. Trimming removed 1 base from V and 0 bases from J, with 4 bases in between. The DNA for the CDR3 is TGCGCCAGCAGCCAAGGGCATAGCAATCAGCCCCAGCATTTT. It translates to CASSQGHSNQPQHF.

The V and J genes are TRBV2 and TRBJ2-2, with D unclear. The CDR3 runs to 11 residues. The germline CDR1 and CDR2 sequences are SNHLY and FYNNEI. The V gene lost 4 bases and the J gene lost 7 bases, with 4 bases spanning the gap. CDR3 nucleotides: TGTGCCAGCAGTGTCATCGGGGAGCTGTTTTTT. Its protein is CASSVIGELFF.

This chain links TRBV4-3 with TRBJ2-7, with 8 positions matching TRBD1. V shed 0 bases and J 6 bases; nucleotides not matched to a gene: 4. The CDR3 is 14 residues long. Per the germline V gene, CDR1 is LGHNA and CDR2 is YSLEER. The CDR3 region has the DNA TGCGCCAGCAGCCAAGATGGACAGGGAGGCGAGCAGTACTTC. Protein product: CASSQDGQGGEQYF.

The chain has TRBV28 and TRBJ1-1; no clear D. Between the trimmed V and J ends, which lost 3 bases and 1 base, there was a span of 6 bases. Germline values: CDR1 MDHEN, CDR2 SYDVKM. The CDR3 spans 13 residues. Here the CDR3 reads CASSFGRNTEAFF. Here the CDR3 DNA reads TGTGCCAGCAGTTTTGGCAGGAACACTGAAGCTTTCTTT.

Worth noting for this clone: At the DNA level, this CDR3 is encoded by other sequences in the same sample as well. The chain links TRBV18 to TRBJ1-5, with D possibly TRBD1 on 6 matching bases. Per germline, CDR1 KGHSH and CDR2 LQKENI. The CDR3 runs 13 residues. Trimming left V 6 bases short and J 4 bases short, with 10 bases between. Here the CDR3 reads CASSRGNNQPQHF. As DNA, the CDR3 is TGTGCCAGCTCTAGGGGGAATAATCAGCCCCAGCATTTT.

This rearrangement joins TRBV18 to TRBJ2-1; TRBD2 is a possible D gene (6 bases). The V end was cut by 2 bases, the J end by 5 bases, with 19 bases between. The germline CDR1 and CDR2 sequences are KGHSH and LQKENI. The CDR3 totals 17 residues. CDR3 coding DNA: TGTGCCAGCTCACCAAGGGAGGTCAGGTGGTTAGACAATGAGCAGTTCTTC. This encodes CASSPREVRWLDNEQFF.

The rearrangement links TRBV7-9 to TRBJ2-7, with 7 bases identical to TRBD1. V lost 3 bases, J lost 5 bases, and 13 bases stayed unmatched. CDR1 is SEHNR, CDR2 FQNEAQ, per germline (reference sequence). This CDR3 contains 16 residues. Here the CDR3 DNA reads TGTGCCAGCAGCTTCAAATCCCCCGGCCAGGGGGACGAGCAGTACTTC. Its protein product is CASSFKSPGQGDEQYF.

V usage is TRBV7-9 and J usage is TRBJ1-2, with D uncertain. The V and J ends lost 0 bases and 4 bases respectively, with 6 bases between them. CDR3 length: 13 residues. Looked up from germline, CDR1 is SEHNR and CDR2 is FQNEAQ (reference sequence). CDR3 DNA sequence: TGTGCCAGCAGCTTAGCAGGGAGCTATGGCTACACCTTC. It codes for CASSLAGSYGYTF.

CDR3 sequence (DNA): TGCGCCAGCAGTCAAGGACAGGGGCGGTCTGATGAGCAGTTCTTC. Protein sequence: CASSQGQGRSDEQFF. The chain carries TRBV10-1 and TRBJ2-1; 9 bases match TRBD1. Trimming cost V 5 bases and J 8 bases; bases outside gene matches: 10. This CDR3 is 15 amino acids long. The germline gives CDR1 WNHNN, CDR2 SYGVQD (reference sequence).

The DNA for the CDR3 is TGTGCCAGCAGTTACTTGGGGACAGGGCAGGCCGAGCAGTACTTC. Translated: CASSYLGTGQAEQYF. This chain joins TRBV6-5 and TRBJ2-7; 9 positions agree with TRBD1. The CDR3 length is 15 residues. The V and J ends lost 1 base and 6 bases, in that order; junction bases with no gene match: 7. The V gene's germline CDR1 is MNHEY and CDR2 SVGAGI.